A selection of T cell receptor beta chains follows, all from one sample in a study of blood T cells in healthy people across ages. Each CDR3 protein is one row after TCRdb ran MiXCR on the 5' RACE reads. The table shows around 500,000 distinct CDR3 sequences, with less than 60% occurring only once. The sample taken for sequencing was blood. The receptors come from a man older than 75 in good health. The CDR3 runs from the conserved cysteine through the conserved F or W. D genes are given only for firm matches. For some rows the clone size is stated as once, few or many, or as a class when expanded; others skip it.

>TRBJ2-2|TRBV2|NA|NA
TGTGCCAGCGGTGAGGGGGCGAACACCGGGGAGCTGTTTTTT
CASGEGANTGELFF
>TRBJ2-1|TRBV7-7|NA|NA
TGTGCTAGCAGCTTACGACCCTGGGGATACAATGAGCAGTTCTTC
CASSLRPWGYNEQFF
>TRBJ1-2|TRBV29-1|NA|NA
TGCAGCGTTGAAGAGGCGGTCTATGGCTACACCTTC
CSVEEAVYGYTF
>TRBJ2-2|TRBV9|NA|NA
TGTGCCAGCAGCCGGGTTGGGGAGCTGTTTTTT
CASSRVGELFF
>TRBJ2-3|TRBV7-2|many|NA
TGTGCCAGCAGCTTAGCCGCTGGTACGCAGTATTTT
CASSLAAGTQYF
>TRBJ2-7|TRBV28|NA|TRBD1
TGTGCCACCCACACCGGGACAGGGCGCTTCTACGAGCAGTACTTC
CATHTGTGRFYEQYF
>TRBJ2-5|TRBV7-2|NA|NA
TGTGCCAGCAGCTATAAAACGGGGTTGGAGACCCAGTACTTC
CASSYKTGLETQYF
>TRBJ2-3|TRBV3-1|few|NA
TGTGCCAGCAGCCAAGGTGGCGGCCCAGATACGCAGTATTTT
CASSQGGGPDTQYF
>TRBJ2-5|TRBV27|few|TRBD1
TGTGCCAGCAGTTTTAGTGGTAGAGGGGGCGGGACCCAGTACTTC
CASSFSGRGGGTQYF
>TRBJ2-1|TRBV5-1|few|TRBD2
TGCGCCAGCACGGAGCGGGGGGGCTCCTACAATGAGCAGTTCTTC
CASTERGGSYNEQFF